This passage covers 27 T cell receptor beta chains from one sample sequenced in a study of regulatory and conventional T cells in RAG deficiency. Some clones are missing from TCRdb's copy, which holds only in-frame ones; the method was immunoSEQ multiplex PCR. The table includes about 30,000 clones, about 89% detected once. Genomic DNA came from blood regulatory T cells gated CD4+ CD25-high CD127-low. In addition, the sample was reused for a study of regulatory T cells. As that study records: Amplification used 52 TRBV primers and 13 TRBJ primers.

Material: Tregs sorted from blood. The receptors derive from a human donor in good health.

The chain couples TRBV9 to TRBJ2-2, with D maybe TRBD1 (5 bases). The V gene's germline CDR1 is SGDLS and CDR2 YYNGEE. The ends were cut back, 4 bases at V and 2 bases at J, with 21 bases in the middle. The CDR3 contains 18 residues. CDR3 nucleotides: TGTGCCAGCAGCTACCCAACCGGGCAGGGTGCAAACACCGGGGAGCTGTTTTTT. It specifies CASSYPTGQGANTGELFF.

The chain links TRBV5-1 to TRBJ1-1; D remains ambiguous. The V and J ends lost 5 bases and 7 bases respectively, with 12 bases between them. The germline CDR1 and CDR2 sequences are SGHRS and YFSETQ. There are 12 residues in the CDR3. The CDR3 DNA is TGCGCCAGCAGATCCGGCAAGCGTGAAGCTTTCTTT. As protein: CASRSGKREAFF.

The J gene is TRBJ2-7, the V gene TRBV5-1; possibly TRBD2 for D (5 bases). The CDR3 consists of 12 residues. Germline V gene lookup returns CDR1 SGHRS and CDR2 YFSETQ. V was pared by 4 bases and J by 4 bases, with 9 bases between. The CDR3 nucleotides are TGCGCCAGCAGCCGGGATGGTTACGAGCAGTACTTC. This sequence encodes CASSRDGYEQYF.

The chain is built from TRBV7-2 and TRBJ1-1; 8 bases are shared with TRBD1. Germline V gene sequence: CDR1 SGHTA, CDR2 FQGNSA. The junction had 9 bases not matched to a gene; V was cut back by 5 bases and J by 4 bases. The CDR3 spans 15 residues. The CDR3, as DNA: TGTGCCAGCAGCCATCAGACAGGGGTGGGCACTGAAGCTTTCTTT. Translation: CASSHQTGVGTEAFF. The complete variable domain, with remaining parts taken from reference TRBV7-2 and TRBJ1-1, reads GAGVSQSPSNKVTEKGKDVELRCDPISGHTALYWYRQSLGQGLEFLIYFQGNSAPDKSGLPSDRFSAERTGGSVSTLTIQRTQQEDSAVYLCASSHQTGVGTEAFFGQGTRLTVV.

The chain employs TRBV2 and TRBJ2-7, with no clear D. V shed 1 base and J shed 3 bases, with 1 base lying between them. The CDR3 is made up of 11 amino acids. The germline V gene encodes CDR1 SNHLY and CDR2 FYNNEI. CDR3: CASSEGYEQYF. The CDR3 region has the DNA TGTGCCAGCAGTGAAGGCTACGAGCAGTACTTC. Full variable domain (outside the CDR3, taken from reference TRBV2 and TRBJ2-7): EPEVTQTPSHQVTQMGQEVILRCVPISNHLYFYWYRQILGQKVEFLVSFYNNEISEKSEIFDDQFSVERPDGSNFTLKIRSTKLEDSAMYFCASSEGYEQYFGPGTRLTVT.

In DNA, the CDR3 is TGCGCCAGCGTTCCCTCTAGCGGGGAAACCGGGGAGCTGTTTTTT. Protein sequence: CASVPSSGETGELFF. The V gene is TRBV5-1, the J gene TRBJ2-2, with 9 bases matching TRBD2. V lost 7 bases, J lost 5 bases, and 9 bases stayed unmatched. Germline V gene data show CDR1 as SGHRS and CDR2 as YFSETQ. The CDR3 totals 15 residues.

This clone appeared once. The gene calls are TRBV5-5 and TRBJ2-7; 8 bases are shared with TRBD2. V was clipped by 4 bases and J by 7 bases; unmatched bases: 10. CDR1 and CDR2 (germline): SGHKS, YYEKEE (reference sequence). This CDR3 has 14 amino acids. The CDR3 DNA reads as TGTGCCAGCAGCCCCACGGGGGGGCCGGGGGAGCAGTACTTC. Translation gives CASSPTGGPGEQYF.

As DNA, the CDR3 is TGTGCCAGCAGCGTAGGCGGGGGGGGTTACAATGAGCAGTTCTTC. Its translation: CASSVGGGGYNEQFF. This chain uses TRBV9 with TRBJ2-1, with 9 bases identical to TRBD2. The CDR3 consists of 15 residues. CDR1 SGDLS and CDR2 YYNGEE come from the germline V gene. The ends lost 0 bases at V and 4 bases at J; junction bases unmatched: 2.

This chain links TRBV7-9 with TRBJ1-2; D ambiguous. V was trimmed by 2 bases and J by 7 bases, leaving 11 bases between them. Germline loops: CDR1 SEHNR, CDR2 FQNEAQ (reference sequence). CDR3 size: 13 residues. CDR3 amino acids: CASSLLGRGGYTF. Written as DNA, the CDR3 is TGTGCCAGCAGCTTACTAGGCAGAGGTGGCTACACCTTC. The entire variable domain, with the rest obtained from reference TRBV7-9 and TRBJ1-2, is as follows: DTGVSQNPRHKITKRGQNVTFRCDPISEHNRLYWYRQTLGQGPEFLTYFQNEAQLEKSRLLSDRFSAERPKGSFSTLEIQRTEQGDSAMYLCASSLLGRGGYTFGSGTRLTVV.

J is TRBJ1-2 and V is TRBV10-3; D unresolved. Germline-derived CDR1 and CDR2 are ENHRY and SYGVKD. Trimming cost V 3 bases and J 3 bases, with 11 bases left between them. The CDR3 runs to 14 residues. CDR3 loop: CAISDLGRYYGYTF. In nucleotides, the CDR3 is TGTGCCATCAGTGATCTCGGGAGGTACTATGGCTACACCTTC.

This chain links TRBV9 with TRBJ1-1; a possible D gene is TRBD1 (5 bases). Trimming left V 2 bases short and J 4 bases short, with 12 bases between. Looked up from germline, CDR1 is SGDLS and CDR2 is YYNGEE. This CDR3 contains 14 residues. CDR3 amino acids: CASSVDGRGTEAFF. In DNA form, the CDR3 reads TGTGCCAGCAGCGTTGACGGTAGGGGCACTGAAGCTTTCTTT.

V is TRBV7-9 and J is TRBJ1-1; TRBD1 agrees at 8 bases. The V segment lost 8 bases and the J segment 0 bases; nucleotides outside the gene matches: 11. The germline gives CDR1 SEHNR, CDR2 FQNEAQ (reference sequence). This CDR3 contains 16 residues. CDR3 nucleotide sequence: TGTGCCAGCTGTTCAGGGGGCTCCACTCTGAACACTGAAGCTTTCTTT. Translated, it gives CASCSGGSTLNTEAFF.

V and J are TRBV7-9 and TRBJ2-5; tentative D call: TRBD2 (7 bases). The germline V and J ends were trimmed by 2 bases and 2 bases, with 15 bases remaining between them. Germline CDR1 and CDR2: SEHNR and FQNEAQ (reference sequence). The CDR3 is made up of 16 amino acids. CDR3 amino acids: CASSLTRRGPQETQYF. DNA for the CDR3: TGTGCCAGCAGCTTAACGAGGCGGGGGCCTCAAGAGACCCAGTACTTC. The full variable domain, with the rest looked up from reference TRBV7-9 and TRBJ2-5, is DTGVSQNPRHKITKRGQNVTFRCDPISEHNRLYWYRQTLGQGPEFLTYFQNEAQLEKSRLLSDRFSAERPKGSFSTLEIQRTEQGDSAMYLCASSLTRRGPQETQYFGPGTRLLVL.

The rearrangement links TRBV25-1 to TRBJ1-1; D perhaps matches TRBD1 (5 bases). The CDR3 covers 17 residues. V dropped 2 bases and J dropped 3 bases, with 19 bases sitting between them. Germline CDR1 is MGHDK and CDR2 is SYGVNS. The CDR3 loop is CASSERRGTNRDTEAFF. CDR3 bases: TGTGCCAGCAGTGAAAGGAGAGGGACGAATAGGGACACTGAAGCTTTCTTT.

The rearrangement links TRBV18 to TRBJ2-3, with unresolved D. Trimming took off 1 base at V and 2 bases at J, with 13 bases between the two ends. The CDR3 spans 16 residues. CDR1 and CDR2 from the germline V gene are KGHSH and LQKENI. CDR3 coding DNA: TGTGCCAGCTCACCACGAGGACGGACGGTCACAGATACGCAGTATTTT. Protein product: CASSPRGRTVTDTQYF. The full variable domain, with the rest looked up from reference TRBV18 and TRBJ2-3, is NAGVMQNPRHLVRRRGQEARLRCSPMKGHSHVYWYRQLPEEGLKFMVYLQKENIIDESGMPKERFSAEFPKEGPSILRIQQVVRGDSAAYFCASSPRGRTVTDTQYFGPGTRLTVL.

This rearrangement joins TRBV6-5 to TRBJ2-1, with a tentative D call TRBD1 (6 bases). This CDR3 is 15 amino acids long. V was pared by 0 bases and J by 6 bases, with 12 bases between. Looked up from germline, CDR1 is MNHEY and CDR2 is SVGAGI. In DNA, the CDR3 is TGTGCCAGCAGTTACTCGGGGGCCTGGCCCAATGAGCAGTTCTTC. Its translation is CASSYSGAWPNEQFF.

The chain uses TRBV12-5 and TRBJ1-4; the match to TRBD1 covers 11 bases. The germline CDR1 and CDR2 sequences are LGHNT and FRNRAP. With V trimmed by 5 bases and J by 7 bases, 3 bases remained unmatched. This CDR3 contains 14 residues. CDR3 amino acids: CASGTGTGGEKLFF. CDR3 DNA: TGTGCTAGTGGTACCGGGACAGGGGGTGAAAAACTGTTTTTT.

This sequence joins TRBV7-3 and TRBJ2-6; no clear D gene. The CDR3 is 14 residues long. Germline V CDR1 and CDR2: SGHTA, FQGTGA. Trimming removed 5 bases at V and 4 bases at J, with 9 bases between. The CDR3 sequence: CASSPLGGANVLTF. The DNA for the CDR3 is TGTGCCAGCAGCCCCCTTGGAGGGGCCAACGTCCTGACTTTC.

This rearrangement joins TRBV7-5 to TRBJ1-6. TRBV7-5 is a known pseudogene. The CDR3 loop spans 13 amino acids. CDR3 loop: CASSPIGGGTLHF. CDR3 DNA: TGTGCCAGCAGCCCGATAGGTGGGGGGACCCTCCACTTT.

The chain combines TRBV23-1 with TRBJ2-1; 7 bases agree with TRBD1. TRBV23-1 has ORF status, its function being uncertain. CDR3 length: 16 amino acids. Trimming at V came to 4 bases and at J to 0 bases, leaving 6 bases not matched to a gene. The chain's CDR3 is CASSPAGQDSYNEQFF. CDR3 in DNA: TGCGCCAGCAGTCCCGCCGGACAGGACTCCTACAATGAGCAGTTCTTC.

The rearrangement links TRBV30 to TRBJ1-2, with 9 nucleotides matching TRBD1. V lost 4 bases, J lost 1 base, and 7 bases stayed unmatched. Germline values: CDR1 GTSNPN, CDR2 SVGIG (reference sequence). CDR3 length: 15 amino acids. Here the CDR3 reads CAWKKQGALNYGYTF. The CDR3 coding sequence is TGTGCCTGGAAGAAACAGGGGGCGCTTAACTATGGCTACACCTTC. The full variable domain, completed using reference TRBV30 and TRBJ1-2, is SQTIHQWPATLVQPVGSPLSLECTVEGTSNPNLYWYRQAAGRGLQLLFYSVGIGQISSEVPQNLSASRPQDRQFILSSKKLLLSDSGFYLCAWKKQGALNYGYTFGSGTRLTVV.

This chain links TRBV5-4 with TRBJ1-5, with a weak D call TRBD1 (5 bases). The CDR3 contains 18 residues. Germline V gene data show CDR1 as SGHNT and CDR2 as YYREEE (reference sequence). The germline V and J ends were trimmed by 3 bases and 7 bases, with 26 bases remaining between them. The chain's CDR3 is CASSSTKTKGAGYQPQHF. Written as DNA, the CDR3 is TGTGCCAGCAGCTCTACGAAAACGAAAGGGGCAGGGTACCAGCCCCAGCATTTT.

The V gene is TRBV30, the J gene TRBJ1-4; D is perhaps TRBD1 (5 bases). V lost 0 bases and J 7 bases, leaving 15 bases between the germline ends. Germline CDR1 GTSNPN, CDR2 SVGIG (reference sequence). The CDR3 sequence is 15 residues long. This CDR3 reads CAWSVRGSGGEKLFF. CDR3 sequence (DNA): TGTGCCTGGAGTGTACGGGGGTCCGGGGGTGAAAAACTGTTTTTT. Supplemented by reference TRBV30 and TRBJ1-4, the full variable domain reads SQTIHQWPATLVQPVGSPLSLECTVEGTSNPNLYWYRQAAGRGLQLLFYSVGIGQISSEVPQNLSASRPQDRQFILSSKKLLLSDSGFYLCAWSVRGSGGEKLFFGSGTQLSVL.

This clone has a single count. The genes are TRBV7-9 and TRBJ2-1; D might be TRBD1 or TRBD2, each matching 5 bases. V gave up 5 bases and J gave up 8 bases, with 16 bases separating them. The length of the CDR3 is 14 residues. Germline V gene sequence: CDR1 SEHNR, CDR2 FQNEAQ (reference sequence). The CDR3 region is CASSPWDPRDEQFF. The CDR3 nucleotides are TGTGCCAGCAGCCCCTGGGACCCCCGGGATGAGCAGTTCTTC.

The chain links TRBV27 to TRBJ2-6; weak D call: TRBD1 (5 bases). The V end was cut by 3 bases, the J end by 0 bases, with 27 bases between. CDR1 MNHEY and CDR2 SMNVEV come from the germline V gene (reference sequence). This CDR3 spans 22 amino acids. The chain's CDR3 is CASSFSPPPDTYLSSGANVLTF. The CDR3 DNA is TGTGCCAGCAGTTTCTCCCCCCCTCCGGACACGTACTTATCCTCTGGGGCCAACGTCCTGACTTTC. Together with reference TRBV27 and TRBJ2-6, the CDR3 gives the full variable domain: EAQVTQNPRYLITVTGKKLTVTCSQNMNHEYMSWYRQDPGLGLRQIYYSMNVEVTDKGDVPEGYKVSRKEKRNFPLILESPSPNQTSLYFCASSFSPPPDTYLSSGANVLTFGAGSRLTVL.

The chain combines TRBV6-1 with TRBJ1-6, with 8 bases matching TRBD1. The ends lost 6 bases at V and 9 bases at J; junction bases unmatched: 4. Germline V gives CDR1 MNHNS, CDR2 SASEGT. This CDR3 contains 13 residues. The CDR3 DNA is TGTGCCAGCAGCCCGACAGGGGCTTCACCCCTCCACTTT. Translated: CASSPTGASPLHF.

The chain links TRBV9 to TRBJ2-5; D remains ambiguous. CDR3 size: 15 residues. Germline CDR1 reads SGDLS; CDR2 reads YYNGEE. Trimming left V 0 bases short and J 1 base short, with 10 bases between. DNA of the CDR3: TGTGCCAGCAGCGTAGCAGCCCACTTCCAAGAGACCCAGTACTTC. Translation: CASSVAAHFQETQYF.